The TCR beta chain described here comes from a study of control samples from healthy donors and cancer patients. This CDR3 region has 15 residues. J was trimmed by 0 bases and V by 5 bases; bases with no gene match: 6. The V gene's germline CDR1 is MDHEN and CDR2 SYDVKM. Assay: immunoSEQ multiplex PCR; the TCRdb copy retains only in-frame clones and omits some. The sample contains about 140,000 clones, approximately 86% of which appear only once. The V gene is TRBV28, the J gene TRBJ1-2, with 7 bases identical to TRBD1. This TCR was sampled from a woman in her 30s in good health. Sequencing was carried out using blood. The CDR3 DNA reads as TGTGCCAGCAGTACAACAGGGGAAGCTAACTATGGCTACACCTTC. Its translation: CASSTTGEANYGYTF.